The 3 T cell receptor beta chains listed next were all sequenced from one sample in a study of T cells in Graves' hyperthyroidism and ophthalmopathy. The source material, RNA transcripts, was used to amplify TCR beta CDR3 regions. HTBI primers drove first-round RT-PCR of the TCR CDR3. TCRdb re-analysed the multiplex PCR reads in MiXCR, keeping a single row per CDR3 protein. The data show 530,000 or so distinct CDR3 sequences, with roughly 46% seen just once and approximately 7.5% held by the top ten. What was sequenced was peripheral blood or thyroid tissue (not recorded which). These receptors came from a young woman with Graves' hyperthyroidism.

Concerning this clonotype: Since the CDR3 does not end with the conserved phenylalanine or tryptophan, this likely comes from a read error. CDR3 region: CASSRDVSMGITEAFL. The CDR3 nucleotides are TGTGCCAGCAGCAGGGACGTTTCTATGGGAATCACTGAAGCTTTCCTT. The V gene is TRBV14, the J gene TRBJ1-1, with D perhaps TRBD1 (5 bases). Deletions cut 5 bases from V and 4 bases from J, with 20 bases between. The V gene's germline CDR1 is SGHDN and CDR2 FVKESK. This CDR3 has 16 residues.

This clonotype has ten or more counts. The chain uses TRBV20-1 and TRBJ2-7; no definite D call. Per the germline V gene, CDR1 is DFQATT and CDR2 is SNEGSKA (reference sequence). CDR3 length: 15 amino acids. Trimming removed 2 bases from V and 5 bases from J, with 19 bases in between. The CDR3 DNA is TGCAGTGCTAGACCGGGCGGCCTCCCCGGAGACGAGCAGTACTTC. Translated, it gives CSARPGGLPGDEQYF.

The rearrangement links TRBV28 to TRBJ1-5; TRBD1 is a possible D gene (6 bases). From germline, CDR1 is MDHEN and CDR2 SYDVKM. Trimming removed 8 bases from V and 9 bases from J, with 23 bases in between. The CDR3 sequence is 15 residues long. The CDR3 DNA is TGTGCCAGCTCCTGGACAGACTGGGGGGATAGGCCCCAGCATTTT. As protein: CASSWTDWGDRPQHF.